These 5 T cell receptor beta chains originate from one sample sequenced in a study of CD8+ T cells in alopecia areata. Reverse transcribed after extraction, RNA yielded cDNA as the sequencing template. Sequencing used immunoSEQ multiplex PCR; TCRdb keeps in-frame clones, though not all of them. The sample contains around 19,000 clones, 50% to 60% of which appear only once. Treatment indicated: oral pan-JAK inhibitor, 5-10 mg twice daily. Those with alopecia areata gave lesional scalp punch biopsies and peripheral blood. Sequencing was performed on skin, taken at week 4, from a patient treated with tofacitinib. The source of these receptors is a human donor with alopecia areata.

The chain is built from TRBV5-4 and TRBJ1-1, with D possibly matching TRBD1 (5 bases). The CDR3 extends over 12 amino acids. Germline-derived CDR1 and CDR2 are SGHNT and YYREEE (reference sequence). V was clipped by 3 bases and J by 8 bases, with 11 bases between them. CDR3 amino acids: CASSWGGTEAFF. Here the CDR3 DNA reads TGTGCCAGCAGCTGGGGCGGTACCGAAGCTTTCTTT.

This sequence joins TRBV29-1 and TRBJ2-3; D may correspond to TRBD1 or TRBD2 (5 bases each). Germline CDR1 and CDR2: SQVTM and ANQGSEA. V gave up 7 bases and J gave up 4 bases, with 18 bases separating them. The length of the CDR3 is 14 residues. The CDR3 DNA is TGCAGCGCCGCGCAGGGCGTCGGGGCAGATACGCAGTATTTT. This codes for CSAAQGVGADTQYF.

This clone has just one count. The chain is built from TRBV5-1 and TRBJ1-6; TRBD1 agrees at 7 bases. The CDR3 has 15 amino acids. V shed 4 bases, J shed 6 bases, and the junction held 7 bases outside the gene matches. Germline assignment: CDR1 SGHRS and CDR2 YFSETQ. CDR3 residues: CASSGTGTANSPLHF. The CDR3 DNA reads as TGCGCCAGCAGCGGCACCGGGACAGCTAATTCACCCCTCCACTTT. Full variable domain (rest looked up from reference TRBV5-1 and TRBJ1-6): KAGVTQTPRYLIKTRGQQVTLSCSPISGHRSVSWYQQTPGQGLQFLFEYFSETQRNKGNFPGRFSGRQFSNSRSEMNVSTLELGDSALYLCASSGTGTANSPLHFGNGTRLTVT.

The genes are TRBV19 and TRBJ1-2; the D gene is possibly TRBD1 (6 bases). The ends were cut back, 5 bases at V and 4 bases at J, with 17 bases in the middle. The CDR3 is 15 residues long. The germline CDR1 and CDR2 sequences are LNHDA and SQIVND (reference sequence). CDR3 residues: CASSRRSGDGYGYTF. CDR3 DNA sequence: TGTGCCAGTAGTCGTCGATCAGGGGACGGCTATGGCTACACCTTC.

The gene calls are TRBV6-6 and TRBJ1-2; weak D call: TRBD1 (5 bases). The CDR3 is 11 residues long. CDR1 MNHNY and CDR2 SVGAGI come from the germline V gene (reference sequence). Trimming took 5 bases from V and 8 from J, leaving 9 bases between them. The CDR3 sequence: CASSPGSGYTF. In DNA form, the CDR3 reads TGTGCCAGCAGTCCAGGGAGCGGCTACACCTTC.